These T cell receptor beta chains were read from a single sample in a study of CD8+CD57+ T cells in acquired aplastic anemia. In TCRdb, the reads were re-called with MiXCR into one record per CDR3 protein. Of some 200,000 distinct CDR3 sequences in the sample, 48% were seen once. Sequences were obtained from sorted CD4+, CD8+, or CD8+CD57+ T cells (not recorded which) from PBMCs. Receptors were obtained from a human donor with aplastic anemia. Each CDR3 is given with its conserved first and last residue. A D gene is named only where the DNA matches it firmly. For some rows the clone size is stated as once, few or many, or as a class when expanded; others skip it.

J	V	size	D	CDR3	DNA
TRBJ2-7	TRBV7-9	many	.	CASSSEDEQYF	TGTGCCAGCAGCTCGGAGGACGAGCAGTACTTC
TRBJ2-3	TRBV13	.	TRBD2	CASSPPGAGGSTDTQYF	TGTGCCAGCAGCCCCCCGGGGGCGGGAGGGAGCACAGATACGCAGTATTTT
TRBJ1-6	TRBV27	.	TRBD1	CASGTADNSPLHF	TGTGCCAGCGGGACAGCAGATAATTCACCCCTCCACTTT
TRBJ2-1	TRBV4-1	many	.	CASSQGVSDLYNEQFF	TGCGCCAGCAGCCAAGGAGTGTCAGATCTTTACAATGAGCAGTTCTTC
TRBJ2-1	TRBV24-1	.	.	CATSDATSPYNEQFF	TGTGCCACCAGTGATGCCACTTCTCCCTACAATGAGCAGTTCTTC
TRBJ2-3	TRBV20-1	many	.	CSAREGLSRVTDTQYF	TGCAGTGCTAGAGAGGGGCTCAGCCGGGTTACAGATACGCAGTATTTT
TRBJ1-1	TRBV20-1	.	TRBD1	CSASEGQGDTEAFF	TGCAGTGCTAGCGAGGGACAGGGTGACACTGAAGCTTTCTTT
TRBJ2-7	TRBV10-2	few	TRBD2	CASSGVASGRLYEQYF	TGCGCCAGCAGCGGAGTCGCTAGCGGAAGACTCTACGAGCAGTACTTC
TRBJ1-1	TRBV2	.	.	CASKPGPNTEAFF	TGTGCCAGCAAACCGGGGCCTAACACTGAAGCTTTCTTT
TRBJ2-1	TRBV7-2	.	.	CASSLVGVEQFF	TGTGCCAGCAGCTTAGTAGGGGTTGAGCAGTTCTTC
TRBJ1-2	TRBV15	.	TRBD1	CATSRGQGAYGYTF	TGTGCCACCAGCAGGGGACAGGGGGCATATGGCTACACCTTC
TRBJ1-5	TRBV24-1	.	TRBD1	CATSAGTGRQPQHF	TGTGCCACCAGTGCCGGGACAGGTCGTCAGCCCCAGCATTTT
TRBJ2-7	TRBV15	.	TRBD2	CATSSGTSGIYEQYF	TGTGCCACCAGCTCAGGTACTAGCGGAATCTACGAGCAGTACTTC
TRBJ1-3	TRBV27	.	TRBD1	CASSLTGKEGLSGNTIYF	TGTGCCAGCAGTTTGACAGGGAAAGAGGGTCTCTCTGGAAACACCATATATTTT
TRBJ1-1	TRBV20-1	.	.	CSARDRANTEAFF	TGCAGTGCCAGAGACAGAGCGAACACTGAAGCTTTCTTT
TRBJ1-6	TRBV15	few	.	CATSRPRADSPLHF	TGTGCCACCAGCAGACCTCGCGCGGATTCACCCCTCCACTTT
TRBJ2-3	TRBV15	.	TRBD1	CATSGGDRGMTDTQYF	TGTGCCACCAGCGGTGGAGACAGGGGGATGACAGATACGCAGTATTTT
TRBJ1-6	TRBV30	many	.	CASPLHGINSPLHF	TGTGCCTCACCACTACACGGAATTAATTCACCCCTCCACTTT
TRBJ2-1	TRBV9	.	.	CASSVEARYNEQFF	TGTGCCAGCAGCGTCGAGGCACGATACAATGAGCAGTTCTTC
TRBJ2-3	TRBV7-6	.	.	CASSFYPTSADTQYF	TGTGCCAGCAGCTTTTACCCCACTAGTGCAGATACGCAGTATTTT
TRBJ1-6	TRBV28	.	.	CASSLSGPLHF	TGTGCCAGCAGTTTGAGTGGACCCCTCCACTTT
TRBJ2-7	TRBV29-1	few	TRBD1	CSARPDRNPTEQYF	TGCAGCGCTCGACCGGACAGGAACCCTACGGAGCAGTACTTC
TRBJ2-3	TRBV12-3/TRBV12-4	many	.	CASSPQGSTGTDTQYF	TGTGCCAGCAGTCCCCAGGGGAGCACGGGCACAGATACGCAGTATTTT
TRBJ2-1	TRBV20-1	many	.	CSASPGTMRYEQFF	TGCAGTGCTAGCCCGGGGACAATGAGGTATGAGCAGTTCTTC
TRBJ2-7	TRBV29-1	.	TRBD1	CSVAGQGNYEQYF	TGCAGCGTCGCGGGACAGGGGAACTACGAGCAGTACTTC
TRBJ2-3	TRBV20-1	.	TRBD2	CSARLAGGSTDTQYF	TGCAGTGCTAGGTTAGCGGGGGGGAGCACAGATACGCAGTATTTT
TRBJ2-3	TRBV15	many	TRBD2	CATSTEPHLAGVGNTQYF	TGTGCCACCAGCACCGAACCTCATCTAGCGGGAGTGGGAAATACGCAGTATTTT
TRBJ2-1	TRBV7-3	many	TRBD2	CASSFAAGPYNEQFF	TGTGCCAGCAGCTTTGCAGCGGGACCCTACAATGAGCAGTTCTTC
TRBJ2-7	TRBV6-2/TRBV6-3	many	.	CASSLREGVRYEQYF	TGTGCCAGCAGTTTGAGGGAAGGGGTTCGCTACGAGCAGTACTTC
TRBJ2-2	TRBV15	.	.	CATSRGRDTGELFF	TGTGCCACCAGCAGAGGACGGGACACCGGGGAGCTGTTTTTT
TRBJ2-1	TRBV2	.	.	CASSTRGEQFF	TGTGCCAGCAGTACGCGGGGTGAGCAGTTCTTC
TRBJ1-4	TRBV20-1	.	TRBD1	CSASSGTGYEKLFF	TGCAGTGCTAGTTCCGGGACAGGGTACGAAAAACTGTTTTTT
TRBJ1-3	TRBV10-2	.	.	CASRTQGGGNTIYF	TGCGCCAGCAGAACACAGGGTGGGGGAAACACCATATATTTT
TRBJ1-6	TRBV6-1	many	.	CASSLMRGSYNSPLHF	TGTGCCAGCAGTTTGATGAGGGGGTCCTATAATTCACCCCTCCACTTT
TRBJ1-1	TRBV19	.	.	CASSLRHGANTEAFF	TGTGCCAGTAGTCTCAGACATGGGGCCAACACTGAAGCTTTCTTT